This T cell receptor beta chain was recorded in a study of CD8 T cells in Susac syndrome. Overall study findings and caveats: Only a relatively small number of individuals were included in the TCR sequencing and HLA analysis.

A word on this clonotype: The antigen is not known.

Reverse transcription used about 0.45 to 1 ug RNA and random hexamers. The CDR3 of TCR beta was amplified by immunoSEQ multiplex PCR across 54 Vbeta and 13 Jbeta. Each CDR3 protein is one row after TCRdb ran MiXCR on the immunoSEQ multiplex PCR reads. The sample lists around 300,000 distinct CDR3 sequences; 70% to 90% were seen once. The germline gives CDR1 DFQATT, CDR2 SNEGSKA (reference sequence). Trimming cost V 1 base and J 3 bases, with 22 bases left between them. The CDR3 is 18 amino acids. CD8+ and CD4+ T cells from blood underwent TCR beta sequencing. The multiple sclerosis controls, all treatment-naive patients, had relapsing-remitting disease that was stable or active.

The TCR originated in a human donor with multiple sclerosis. The chain links TRBV20-1 to TRBJ2-1, with D hard to call. The sequenced sample consisted of CD8+ T cells from PBMCs. CDR3 sequence: CSARVEVVGGAYYNEQFF. The CDR3 nucleotides are TGCAGTGCTAGAGTAGAGGTCGTCGGCGGAGCCTACTACAATGAGCAGTTCTTC.